The T cell receptor (beta chain) under discussion was sequenced for a study of siplizumab effects on memory and regulatory T cells. Whole-study results and caveats: A naive or memory phenotype could not be assigned to roughly 80-95% of the proliferating CD4+ or CD8+ clones. A major contribution to the alloresponse seemed to be made by naive T cells, which seemed more diverse than memory cells.

As to this clone: Its specificity is unknown.

Profiling relied on immunoSEQ multiplex PCR, and the TCRdb table lists in-frame clones only, not all of them. The sample lists about 85,000 clones, 85% to 95% seen once, with roughly 18% in the top ten. Germline V gene data show CDR1 as MNHEY and CDR2 as SMNVEV (reference sequence). V was clipped by 6 bases and J by 4 bases; unmatched bases: 7. The CDR3 contains 15 residues. Material for sequencing was CD8+ T cells sorted from blood. This receptor was identified in a human donor in good health. The chain combines TRBV27 with TRBJ2-1, with 9 bases aligning to TRBD1. DNA for the CDR3: TGTGCCAGCAGGAAGGGACAGGGCATTTACAATGAGCAGTTCTTC. Protein sequence: CASRKGQGIYNEQFF.